A single sample is the source of the 11 T cell receptor beta chains below, sequenced in a study of vaccination and CD4 T cells after COVID-19 (dated by TCRdb to 2022 to 2024). The treatment or condition label on this specimen signifies: roughly nine-day PBMC culture with coronavirus spike peptide pools or control peptides (ViraFEST assay). Antigens of these TCRs are unknown. The library was generated by PCR. For sequencing, an Illumina iSeq 100 was employed. DNA from cultured CD4+ T cells underwent TCR sequencing with the Oncomine TCR Beta short-read assay at the Johns Hopkins FTIC core. TCRdb's own reprocessing of the public reads used fastp at Q25 and MiXCR and kept productive beta chains. All rows with the same CDR3 protein become a single entry with the most common DNA and genes. The table for this sample lists 13,000 to 15,000 distinct CDR3 sequences; around 45% of them were counted only once. The ten largest make up over 7.5% of the sample.

Sequenced: CD4+ T cells from blood, cultured in vitro. The receptors originated from a human donor who had recovered from COVID-19.

This clonotype was counted only a few times. The chain joins TRBV7-2 to TRBJ1-6; D uncertain. The CDR3 is made up of 13 amino acids. The V gene lost 4 bases and the J gene lost 14 bases, with 15 bases spanning the gap. Germline values: CDR1 SGHTA, CDR2 FQGNSA. CDR3 sequence: CASSSRPVGTLHF. The CDR3, as DNA: TGTGCCAGCAGCTCCCGTCCCGTGGGCACCCTCCACTTT.

For this clonotype: The missing conserved phenylalanine or tryptophan at the end of this CDR3 makes a read error likely. V is TRBV7-2 and J is TRBJ2-7, with 14 bases identical to TRBD2. V was clipped by 0 bases and J by 7 bases; unmatched bases: 14. The CDR3 extends over 19 amino acids. In germline, CDR1 is SGHTA, CDR2 FQGNSA. The CDR3 sequence is CASSLAPRTSGGNQGEQYL. Written as DNA, the CDR3 is TGTGCCAGCAGCTTAGCTCCCCGGACTAGCGGGGGGAACCAGGGTGAGCAGTACCTC.

The chain combines TRBV5-1 with TRBJ2-5, with 8 bases aligning to TRBD2. V lost 5 bases and J lost 0; bases outside the gene matches: 9. The CDR3 is 16 amino acids. From germline, CDR1 is SGHRS and CDR2 YFSETQ. CDR3 in amino acids: CASSRRPSGYQETQYF. DNA of the CDR3: TGCGCCAGCAGTCGTCGGCCTAGCGGGTACCAAGAGACCCAGTACTTC.

This clonotype was recorded a few times. The chain recombines TRBV6-1 with TRBJ1-5; no clear D. Germline loops: CDR1 MNHNS, CDR2 SASEGT. Trimming cost V 11 bases and J 3 bases, with 8 bases left between them. The CDR3 has 11 residues. As DNA, the CDR3 is TGTGCCTCTGGACTCAATCAGCCCCAGCATTTT. As protein: CASGLNQPQHF.

This clonotype was observed a few times. V and J are TRBV10-3 and TRBJ2-2; D is ambiguous. The CDR3 has 13 amino acids. The V end lost 3 bases, the J end lost 6 bases, and 8 bases lay between the germline ends. Germline-derived CDR1 and CDR2 are ENHRY and SYGVKD. The CDR3 sequence: CAISERSPGELFF. The CDR3 DNA reads TGTGCCATCAGTGAAAGGAGTCCCGGGGAGCTGTTTTTT.

This clonotype was seen once. The CDR3 here is CAWSVTGQGTSGYTF. The DNA for the CDR3 is TGTGCCTGGAGTGTAACCGGACAGGGGACGTCCGGCTACACCTTC. The chain is built from TRBV30 and TRBJ1-2, with 9 bases lining up with TRBD1. The CDR3 covers 15 residues. V lost 0 bases and J lost 8; bases outside the gene matches: 10. Germline CDR1 GTSNPN, CDR2 SVGIG (reference sequence).

The chain uses TRBV20-1 and TRBJ2-7; weak D call: TRBD1 (6 bases). Germline V lookup: CDR1 DFQATT, CDR2 SNEGSKA (reference sequence). V was trimmed by 6 bases and J by 1 base, leaving 16 bases between them. The CDR3 spans 14 residues. The CDR3 is CSATRTEYSYEQYF. CDR3 sequence (DNA): TGCAGTGCCACTCGGACAGAATATTCCTACGAGCAGTACTTC.

The table lists this clonotype with a count of one. The chain joins TRBV6-1 to TRBJ2-7, with 7 bases matching TRBD1. This CDR3 has 13 amino acids. Germline V gene sequence: CDR1 MNHNS, CDR2 SASEGT. The V gene end was trimmed by 4 bases and the J gene end by 5 bases; junction bases not matched to a gene: 5. The CDR3, as DNA: TGTGCCAGCAGTGTACAGGGGAAGCACGAGCAGTACTTC. Protein product: CASSVQGKHEQYF.

CDR3 bases: TGTGCCAGCAGTAGCTCGTGGGCAAACTCCTACAATGAGCAGTTCTTC. It is translated as CASSSSWANSYNEQFF. The genes are TRBV2 and TRBJ2-1; D gene uncertain. V lost 5 bases and J lost 0, with 14 bases in between. This CDR3 is built from 16 residues. The germline V gene encodes CDR1 SNHLY and CDR2 FYNNEI.

This clonotype was counted a few times. V and J are TRBV20-1 and TRBJ2-1; 8 bases map to TRBD2. The CDR3 covers 15 residues. Germline V CDR1 and CDR2: DFQATT, SNEGSKA (reference sequence). V shed 3 bases and J 8 bases; nucleotides not matched to a gene: 12. Here the CDR3 DNA reads TGCAGTGCTAGTACGGTTAGCGGGATGGTGGATGAGCAGTTCTTC. Translated: CSASTVSGMVDEQFF.

V and J are TRBV10-2 and TRBJ2-1; D could derive from TRBD1 or TRBD2 (5 bases each). Looked up from germline, CDR1 is WSHSY and CDR2 is SAAADI. The ends were cut back, 8 bases at V and 4 bases at J, with 9 bases in the middle. CDR3 size: 12 residues. This CDR3 is CASRDQYNEQFF. In DNA form, the CDR3 reads TGCGCCAGCCGGGACCAATACAATGAGCAGTTCTTC.